The 24 T cell receptor beta chains in this list originate from one sample, sequenced in a study of blood T cells in healthy people across ages. PCR was performed a second time for 7 to 11 cycles using a sample-barcoded 5' primer and a J-beta primer mix. TCRdb reprocessed the 5' RACE reads via MiXCR and lists one record per CDR3 protein. The repertoire holds some 1,800,000 distinct CDR3 sequences, with 39% as singletons. Sequencing used blood. These receptors all stem from a human donor in good health.

The chain carries TRBV10-3 and TRBJ2-1; D is undetermined. Germline values: CDR1 ENHRY, CDR2 SYGVKD. The CDR3 sequence is 13 residues long. Between the trimmed V and J ends, which lost 0 bases and 10 bases, there was a span of 10 bases. CDR3 DNA sequence: TGTGCCATCAGTGAGTCCTCACCCCCCGAGCAGTTCTTC. Translating it yields CAISESSPPEQFF.

This clonotype was recorded many times. The chain combines TRBV20-1 with TRBJ2-5, with D uncertain. V lost 3 bases, J lost 2 bases, and 7 bases lay in between. This CDR3 has 12 residues. Germline values: CDR1 DFQATT, CDR2 SNEGSKA (reference sequence). CDR3 DNA: TGCAGTGCTAGCCGGCGGCAAGAGACCCAGTACTTC. This sequence encodes CSASRRQETQYF.

This clonotype has just a few counts. This chain links TRBV7-4 with TRBJ1-2; the D gene is possibly TRBD1 (6 bases). Germline lookup yields CDR1 SGHVT and CDR2 SQSDAQ. The CDR3 has 15 amino acids. The ends were cut back, 3 bases at V and 4 bases at J, with 15 bases in the middle. CDR3 amino acids: CASSFEHRAGYGYTF. The CDR3 nucleotides are TGTGCCAGCAGCTTTGAACACAGGGCTGGCTATGGCTACACCTTC.

The genes are TRBV5-1 and TRBJ2-5, with D unresolved. The CDR3 extends over 14 amino acids. Germline V gene sequence: CDR1 SGHRS, CDR2 YFSETQ. V lost 1 base, J lost 2 bases, and 9 bases lay in between. The CDR3 bases are TGCGCCAGCAGCTTGTTTGTGGATCAAGAGACCCAGTACTTC. Its translation is CASSLFVDQETQYF.

The table lists this clonotype with a few counts. The genes are TRBV18 and TRBJ2-5, with 13 positions matching TRBD2. The J call could be wrong; TRBJ2-7 is a better fit for the DNA end. The CDR3 loop spans 17 amino acids. Germline CDR1 KGHSH, CDR2 LQKENI. CDR3 region: CASSPPNRLAGGYEQYF. In nucleotides, the CDR3 is TGTGCCAGCTCACCACCGAACAGACTAGCGGGGGGCTACGAGCAGTACTTC.

Turning to this clonotype: A read error may explain this, as a much larger clone is one base away. The CDR3 protein is CGANPQGYYNEQFF. The CDR3 nucleotides read TGCGGTGCTAATCCCCAGGGTTATTACAATGAGCAGTTCTTC. The chain couples TRBV20-1 to TRBJ2-1; possible D gene TRBD1, 5 bases. Germline loops: CDR1 DFQATT, CDR2 SNEGSKA (reference sequence). The CDR3 totals 14 residues.

The chain carries TRBV5-6 and TRBJ2-5; D gene ambiguous. V lost 3 bases to trimming and J lost 0 bases, with 6 bases between them. Germline lookup yields CDR1 SGHDT and CDR2 YYEEEE. The CDR3 is 13 amino acids. CDR3 in DNA: TGTGCCAGCAGCTCTGGCTACCAAGAGACCCAGTACTTC. The encoded protein is CASSSGYQETQYF.

This sequence joins TRBV20-1 and TRBJ2-7, with D hard to call. The CDR3 has 13 amino acids. From germline, CDR1 is DFQATT and CDR2 SNEGSKA (reference sequence). Between the trimmed V and J ends, which lost 4 bases and 0 bases, there was a span of 10 bases. CDR3 DNA: TGCAGTGCTACCCCGGGTAACTCCTACGAGCAGTACTTC. Amino acids: CSATPGNSYEQYF.

The table lists this clonotype with a few counts. CDR3 sequence: CSASAGQGTDTQYF. Written as DNA, the CDR3 is TGCAGTGCTAGTGCGGGACAGGGTACAGATACGCAGTATTTT. The rearrangement uses TRBV20-1 and TRBJ2-3; 9 bases fit TRBD1. Germline trimming cut 3 bases from V and 3 bases from J; bases unmatched to any gene: 4. CDR3 length equals 14 residues. Germline loops: CDR1 DFQATT, CDR2 SNEGSKA (reference sequence).

The V gene is TRBV5-6, the J gene TRBJ1-2, with 8 nucleotides matching TRBD1. Trimming cost V 3 bases and J 4 bases; bases outside gene matches: 11. Per germline, CDR1 SGHDT and CDR2 YYEEEE. This CDR3 region has 16 residues. The CDR3 sequence is CASSYPNQGAGYGYTF. The CDR3 DNA follows: TGTGCCAGCAGCTACCCAAACCAGGGGGCAGGCTATGGCTACACCTTC.

This clonotype has a handful of counts. The chain links TRBV7-6 to TRBJ2-1; D unclear. The CDR3 contains 14 residues. Germline V gene sequence: CDR1 SGHVS, CDR2 FNYEAQ. The germline V and J ends were trimmed by 5 bases and 6 bases, with 14 bases remaining between them. As DNA, the CDR3 is TGTGCCAGCAGCCCCTCGAAGCTCGGCAATGAGCAGTTCTTC. Translating it yields CASSPSKLGNEQFF.

This clonotype was observed a handful of times. The V call is TRBV29-1, the J call TRBJ2-7, with 7 nucleotides matching TRBD1. Germline lookup yields CDR1 SQVTM and CDR2 ANQGSEA. V gave up 6 bases and J gave up 1 base; unmatched junction bases: 6. This CDR3 comprises 13 residues. Here the CDR3 reads CSVIPGQSYEQYF. CDR3 nucleotides: TGCAGCGTAATTCCGGGACAGTCCTACGAGCAGTACTTC.

This chain connects TRBV5-4 to TRBJ2-3, with D unresolved. V was cut by 2 bases and J by 1 base, with 8 bases left in between. This CDR3 has 14 amino acids. Germline V gene data show CDR1 as SGHNT and CDR2 as YYREEE (reference sequence). The CDR3 DNA follows: TGTGCCAGCAGCTTCCAGGCTCGCACAGATACGCAGTATTTT. It is translated as CASSFQARTDTQYF.

V usage is TRBV2 and J usage is TRBJ1-5; D remains ambiguous. This CDR3 spans 15 amino acids. Germline values: CDR1 SNHLY, CDR2 FYNNEI. V was clipped by 5 bases and J by 6 bases, with 17 bases between them. The DNA for the CDR3 is TGTGCCAGCAGTCTTGATCGGGAGCGGCTTCAGCCCCAGCATTTT. Amino acids: CASSLDRERLQPQHF.

The genes are TRBV27 and TRBJ1-5, with unresolved D. The CDR3 spans 15 residues. V dropped 6 bases and J dropped 2 bases, with 14 bases sitting between them. CDR1 and CDR2 (germline): MNHEY, SMNVEV (reference sequence). DNA of the CDR3: TGTGCCAGCAGCCCGATAGATAGGCGCAATCAGCCCCAGCATTTT. Translated: CASSPIDRRNQPQHF.

As concerns this clonotype: The junction departs from the called germline gene at one end, perhaps through a read error. V is TRBV7-2 and J is TRBJ1-2; no clear D gene. This CDR3 spans 13 amino acids. CDR1 is SGHTA and CDR2 is FQGNSA in the germline V gene. The CDR3 DNA is TGTGCCGGCAGCTTCAATAATGACTATGGCTACACCTTC. It encodes CAGSFNNDYGYTF.

The chain uses TRBV24-1 and TRBJ2-1, with TRBD1 matching 7 bases. J gave up 4 bases and V 4 bases, and 9 bases lay outside the gene matches. The CDR3 length is 16 residues. Germline CDR1 KGHDR, CDR2 SFDVKD. The CDR3 DNA is TGTGCCACCAGTGACGCTGGGACAGATCTATACAATGAGCAGTTCTTC. Its protein product is CATSDAGTDLYNEQFF.

The chain joins TRBV7-2 to TRBJ2-3; D not resolved. The germline gives CDR1 SGHTA, CDR2 FQGNSA. The CDR3 spans 16 residues. Trimming took 1 base from V and 1 from J, leaving 12 bases between them. The CDR3 spells CASSLVFGKGTDTQYF. The CDR3 bases are TGTGCCAGCAGCTTAGTTTTCGGAAAAGGCACAGATACGCAGTATTTT.

This sequence joins TRBV11-3 and TRBJ2-7, with D possibly called TRBD1 or TRBD2 (6 bases each). The J call may not be correct, given that the DNA end is closer to TRBJ2-5. This CDR3 has 17 residues. Germline V lookup: CDR1 SGHNT, CDR2 YENEEA. CDR3 in amino acids: CASSLTATEGGRETQYF. The CDR3 coding sequence is TGTGCCAGCAGCTTAACCGCGACGGAGGGGGGCCGTGAGACCCAGTACTTC.

The chain uses TRBV3-1 and TRBJ2-1, with a possible D match to TRBD2 (6 bases). The V and J ends lost 6 bases and 3 bases respectively, with 15 bases between them. There are 15 residues in the CDR3. The germline V gene encodes CDR1 LGHDT and CDR2 YNNKEL (reference sequence). The DNA for the CDR3 is TGTGCCAGCAGTTTCGCCCTGGGAGGCTACAATGAGCAGTTCTTC. Its protein product is CASSFALGGYNEQFF.

J is TRBJ2-7 and V is TRBV6-5; the match to TRBD1 covers 9 bases. The germline CDR1 and CDR2 sequences are MNHEY and SVGAGI. This CDR3 region has 14 residues. Unmatched junction bases numbered 8, after V lost 8 bases and J lost 3 bases. CDR3 loop: CASWGPGQGYEQYF. For the CDR3, the DNA is TGTGCCAGCTGGGGGCCGGGACAGGGCTACGAGCAGTACTTC.

A few counts support this clonotype. The V gene is TRBV12-3 or TRBV12-4, the J gene TRBJ1-5; no definite D call. Trimming pared 2 bases from V and 4 bases from J, leaving 9 bases between. The CDR3 length is 14 residues. CDR3 in DNA: TGTGCCAGCAGTTTAACCCTGCCGAATCAGCCCCAGCATTTT. This codes for CASSLTLPNQPQHF.

This clonotype was seen a handful of times. J is TRBJ1-2 and V is TRBV7-2; D remains ambiguous. Trimming took 1 base from V and 3 from J, leaving 12 bases between them. Germline-derived CDR1 and CDR2 are SGHTA and FQGNSA. The CDR3 spans 15 residues. The CDR3, as DNA: TGTGCCAGCAGCTTAGGGTTGTACCGAGACTATGGCTACACCTTC. Amino acids: CASSLGLYRDYGYTF.

This clonotype was counted a few times. This chain uses TRBV12-3 or TRBV12-4 with TRBJ2-1; D is perhaps TRBD2 (5 bases). V shed 5 bases and J shed 8 bases, with 13 bases lying between them. This CDR3 is 13 amino acids long. The CDR3 loop is CASSPPGLDEQFF. CDR3 bases: TGTGCCAGCAGTCCCCCGGGGTTGGATGAGCAGTTCTTC.